These 28 T cell receptor beta chains came from one sample sequenced in a study of T cell changes during pregnancy in multiple sclerosis. Assay: immunoSEQ multiplex PCR; the TCRdb copy retains only in-frame clones and omits some. The sample records about 39,000 clones, 84% being singletons. Specimen: CD4+ T cells from peripheral blood mononuclear cells, collected before pregnancy. The receptors shown here come from a female donor with multiple sclerosis, enrolled in a pregnancy study.

The rearrangement links TRBV19 to TRBJ2-5; possibly TRBD1 for D (5 bases). Trimming took off 3 bases at V and 4 bases at J, with 9 bases between the two ends. The V gene's germline CDR1 is LNHDA and CDR2 SQIVND (reference sequence). This CDR3 spans 13 amino acids. The CDR3 DNA reads as TGTGCCAGTAGTATGCAGGGCTCAGAGACCCAGTACTTC. The encoded protein is CASSMQGSETQYF.

This sequence joins TRBV6-5 and TRBJ1-4; D call uncertain. V lost 0 bases and J lost 3, with 8 bases in between. This CDR3 is 15 amino acids long. Germline-derived CDR1 and CDR2 are MNHEY and SVGAGI. CDR3 residues: CASSYSTGSNEKLFF. DNA for the CDR3: TGTGCCAGCAGTTACTCGACGGGGTCTAATGAAAAACTGTTTTTT.

This rearrangement joins TRBV10-2 to TRBJ2-7; 7 positions agree with TRBD2. The CDR3 sequence is 16 residues long. Germline assignment: CDR1 WSHSY and CDR2 SAAADI. The trim removed 3 bases at V and 0 bases at J, leaving 8 bases unmatched. The CDR3 is CASSDHLAGSSYEQYF. In DNA form, the CDR3 reads TGCGCCAGCAGTGACCACTTAGCGGGCAGCTCCTACGAGCAGTACTTC.

V usage is TRBV9 and J usage is TRBJ2-4; 8 nucleotides align to TRBD2. CDR3 length equals 17 residues. V lost 4 bases to trimming and J lost 2 bases; unmatched junction nucleotides: 11. The V gene's germline CDR1 is SGDLS and CDR2 YYNGEE. The DNA for the CDR3 is TGTGCCAGCAGCCCTCAAGGCAGCGGGGGCTCCAAAAACATTCAGTACTTC. Encoded protein: CASSPQGSGGSKNIQYF.

The rearrangement links TRBV19 to TRBJ1-1, with 8 bases identical to TRBD1. Germline values: CDR1 LNHDA, CDR2 SQIVND (reference sequence). V was pared by 9 bases and J by 1 base, with 7 bases of the junction left unmatched. The CDR3 has 14 residues. CDR3 sequence: CASQPGGGNTEAFF. The CDR3 coding sequence is TGTGCCAGCCAGCCAGGGGGCGGGAACACTGAAGCTTTCTTT.

The sample holds one count of this clone. This chain links TRBV6-5 with TRBJ2-1; TRBD1 might be the D (5 bases). V was pared by 6 bases and J by 4 bases, with 10 bases between. The CDR3 is made up of 13 amino acids. Germline-derived CDR1 and CDR2 are MNHEY and SVGAGI. The CDR3 DNA is TGTGCCAGCAGGATGGACATTTACAATGAGCAGTTCTTC. It translates to CASRMDIYNEQFF.

In its sample, this clone was seen a few times. J is TRBJ2-5 and V is TRBV5-1; possibly TRBD1 for D (6 bases). Trimming removed 7 bases at V and 7 bases at J, with 20 bases between. The CDR3 consists of 14 residues. The germline V gene has CDR1 SGHRS and CDR2 YFSETQ. CDR3 sequence: CASAQDSPKGTQYF. In nucleotides, the CDR3 is TGCGCCAGCGCCCAGGACAGTCCCAAGGGGACCCAGTACTTC.

The V and J genes are TRBV2 and TRBJ2-1; D is perhaps TRBD1 (6 bases). The germline V gene encodes CDR1 SNHLY and CDR2 FYNNEI. The V gene lost 7 bases and the J gene lost 4 bases, with 14 bases spanning the gap. This CDR3 has 14 amino acids. CDR3 sequence reads: CASNPGQPYNEQFF. In nucleotides, the CDR3 is TGTGCCAGCAACCCGGGACAACCTTACAATGAGCAGTTCTTC.

The CDR3 sequence: CASSGFLAPSTDTQYF. CDR3 nucleotides: TGTGCCAGCAGTGGGTTTTTAGCGCCTAGCACAGATACGCAGTATTTT. This chain uses TRBV6-1 with TRBJ2-3; D is possibly TRBD2 (5 bases). The germline gives CDR1 MNHNS, CDR2 SASEGT. The CDR3 length is 16 residues. V lost 4 bases and J 0 bases, leaving 14 bases between the germline ends.

This clone showed up just once. This chain links TRBV10-3 with TRBJ1-1; 7 positions agree with TRBD1. V was pared by 6 bases and J by 1 base, with 2 bases of the junction left unmatched. The CDR3 runs to 13 residues. Per the germline V gene, CDR1 is ENHRY and CDR2 is SYGVKD. Here the CDR3 reads CAISRDRNTEAFF. CDR3 sequence (DNA): TGTGCCATCAGCCGGGACAGGAACACTGAAGCTTTCTTT.

The chain couples TRBV18 to TRBJ1-1; tentative D call: TRBD1 (6 bases). The CDR3 is 15 amino acids. Trimming removed 2 bases at V and 5 bases at J, with 15 bases between. CDR1 is KGHSH and CDR2 is LQKENI in the germline V gene. The CDR3 reads CASSPVSGAGTEAFF. The CDR3 DNA reads TGTGCCAGCTCACCAGTCTCAGGGGCTGGGACTGAAGCTTTCTTT.

This clone has just one count. V usage is TRBV5-1 and J usage is TRBJ2-6; the match to TRBD1 covers 7 bases. Germline CDR1 is SGHRS and CDR2 is YFSETQ. The CDR3 runs 16 residues. The V gene end was trimmed by 3 bases and the J gene end by 4 bases; junction bases not matched to a gene: 7. In DNA, the CDR3 is TGCGCCAGCAGCTCCGGACAGGCATCAGGGGCCAACGTCCTGACTTTC. It is translated as CASSSGQASGANVLTF.

This chain links TRBV5-1 with TRBJ2-1; TRBD2 matches 7 bases. V shed 0 bases and J 0 bases; nucleotides not matched to a gene: 6. The germline V gene encodes CDR1 SGHRS and CDR2 YFSETQ. There are 17 residues in the CDR3. CDR3 sequence: CASSLGAGAASYNEQFF. The CDR3 coding sequence is TGCGCCAGCAGCTTGGGGGCGGGAGCGGCCTCCTACAATGAGCAGTTCTTC.

V usage is TRBV5-1 and J usage is TRBJ2-7; no clear D. There are 12 residues in the CDR3. Germline CDR1 reads SGHRS; CDR2 reads YFSETQ. Trimming shortened V by 5 bases and J by 1 base, and 7 bases separated the two germline ends. In DNA, the CDR3 is TGCGCCAGCAGTCAGTATTCCTACGAGCAGTACTTC. It yields the protein CASSQYSYEQYF.

The genes are TRBV10-1 and TRBJ1-2, with 7 bases matching TRBD1. The CDR3 runs to 15 residues. V lost 0 bases, J lost 9 bases, and 10 bases stayed unmatched. The V gene's germline CDR1 is WNHNN and CDR2 SYGVQD (reference sequence). The CDR3 region is CASSESNRDRLSYTF. CDR3 in DNA: TGCGCCAGCAGTGAGTCGAACAGGGACAGATTGAGCTACACCTTC.

The CDR3 DNA is TGCAGCGTTGCGGAGAACTATGGCTACACCTTC. Translated: CSVAENYGYTF. The gene calls are TRBV29-1 and TRBJ1-2; D remains unclear. Trimming removed 4 bases at V and 2 bases at J, with 5 bases between. CDR3 size: 11 residues. Germline values: CDR1 SQVTM, CDR2 ANQGSEA. Full variable domain (missing parts from reference TRBV29-1 and TRBJ1-2): SAVISQKPSRDICQRGTSLTIQCQVDSQVTMMFWYRQQPGQSLTLIATANQGSEATYESGFVIDKFPISRPNLTFSTLTVSNMSPEDSSIYLCSVAENYGYTFGSGTRLTVV.

V gene TRBV9 combines with J gene TRBJ2-3, with 14 positions matching TRBD2. This CDR3 is built from 16 residues. Germline CDR1 is SGDLS and CDR2 is YYNGEE. With V trimmed by 4 bases and J by 6 bases, 7 bases remained unmatched. Written as DNA, the CDR3 is TGTGCCAGCAGCTTGGGACTAGCGGGAGTTAAGGATACGCAGTATTTT. Amino acids: CASSLGLAGVKDTQYF. The whole variable domain, filled in from reference TRBV9 and TRBJ2-3, reads DSGVTQTPKHLITATGQRVTLRCSPRSGDLSVYWYQQSLDQGLQFLIQYYNGEERAKGNILERFSAQQFPDLHSELNLSSLELGDSALYFCASSLGLAGVKDTQYFGPGTRLTVL.

The genes are TRBV5-1 and TRBJ2-7, with TRBD2 matching over 13 bases. V was clipped by 1 base and J by 7 bases; unmatched bases: 5. CDR1 and CDR2 (germline): SGHRS, YFSETQ. This CDR3 is 15 amino acids long. The CDR3 DNA is TGCGCCAGCAGCTTGACTAGCGGGAGGGCTCGGGAGCAGTACTTC. Protein product: CASSLTSGRAREQYF. The full variable domain, rest sourced from reference TRBV5-1 and TRBJ2-7, is KAGVTQTPRYLIKTRGQQVTLSCSPISGHRSVSWYQQTPGQGLQFLFEYFSETQRNKGNFPGRFSGRQFSNSRSEMNVSTLELGDSALYLCASSLTSGRAREQYFGPGTRLTVT.

The J gene is TRBJ2-1, the V gene TRBV10-1, with 10 positions matching TRBD1. The CDR3 is made up of 13 amino acids. V lost 7 bases to trimming and J lost 5 bases; unmatched junction nucleotides: 2. Germline loops: CDR1 WNHNN, CDR2 SYGVQD (reference sequence). CDR3 loop: CASTGTGDNEQFF. The CDR3 DNA reads as TGCGCCAGCACCGGGACAGGGGACAATGAGCAGTTCTTC.

V gene TRBV9 combines with J gene TRBJ1-1; TRBD1 matches 8 bases. CDR1 is SGDLS and CDR2 is YYNGEE in the germline V gene. The CDR3 loop spans 15 amino acids. The J segment lost 9 bases and the V segment lost 0 bases, leaving 10 bases of the junction unmatched. In DNA, the CDR3 is TGTGCCAGCAGCGTAGAAAGTGGGACAGGCACAAAAGCTTTCTTT. Amino acid sequence: CASSVESGTGTKAFF.

For the CDR3, the DNA is TGTGCCAGCATCACGACTGGGGCGCCGGGAAAACTGTTTTTT. Its translation: CASITTGAPGKLFF. The chain uses TRBV2 and TRBJ1-4, with D possibly matching TRBD1 (5 bases). Per the germline V gene, CDR1 is SNHLY and CDR2 is FYNNEI. Trimming left V 7 bases short and J 10 bases short, with 19 bases between. CDR3 length: 14 amino acids.

The chain combines TRBV10-1 with TRBJ2-3, with TRBD2 matching over 9 bases. V gave up 4 bases and J gave up 4 bases; unmatched junction bases: 3. The CDR3 has 14 residues. Germline V CDR1 and CDR2: WNHNN, SYGVQD (reference sequence). The CDR3 nucleotides read TGCGCCAGCAGTGTAGCGGGAGCCTCAGATACGCAGTATTTT. Translating it yields CASSVAGASDTQYF.

The chain has TRBV7-9 and TRBJ1-3; D remains ambiguous. The CDR3 spans 14 residues. The germline V gene has CDR1 SEHNR and CDR2 FQNEAQ (reference sequence). Trimming removed 5 bases from V and 1 base from J, with 9 bases in between. The CDR3 here is CASSTGLSGNTIYF. CDR3 nucleotide sequence: TGTGCCAGCAGCACCGGACTGTCTGGAAACACCATATATTTT.

The chain has TRBV30 and TRBJ1-2, with 7 bases matching TRBD1. CDR1 GTSNPN and CDR2 SVGIG come from the germline V gene (reference sequence). CDR3 length equals 12 residues. The V gene end was trimmed by 2 bases and the J gene end by 7 bases; junction bases not matched to a gene: 4. Here the CDR3 reads CAWSTTGLGYTF. Here the CDR3 DNA reads TGTGCCTGGAGTACGACAGGGCTTGGCTACACCTTC.

This clone was seen once. This chain uses TRBV7-2 with TRBJ1-2, with a tentative D call TRBD1 (6 bases). The CDR3 sequence is 14 residues long. The V gene lost 2 bases and the J gene lost 5 bases, with 12 bases spanning the gap. CDR1 and CDR2 from the germline V gene are SGHTA and FQGNSA. CDR3 sequence (DNA): TGTGCCAGCAGCTTATCCGGCCAGGGGTATGGCTACACCTTC. Translation: CASSLSGQGYGYTF.

The gene calls are TRBV5-1 and TRBJ2-3; 10 bases fit TRBD2. Germline trimming cut 0 bases from V and 1 base from J; bases unmatched to any gene: 14. The CDR3 covers 20 residues. The germline V gene has CDR1 SGHRS and CDR2 YFSETQ. CDR3 in DNA: TGCGCCAGCAGCTTGGCCCAGGCTAGCGGGAGTGTCGGTGGCACAGATACGCAGTATTTT. Translated: CASSLAQASGSVGGTDTQYF.

The rearrangement links TRBV19 to TRBJ2-2; 12 bases are shared with TRBD1. The germline CDR1 and CDR2 sequences are LNHDA and SQIVND (reference sequence). The trim removed 10 bases at V and 7 bases at J, leaving 7 bases unmatched. This CDR3 spans 14 amino acids. Here the CDR3 DNA reads TGTGCCACCACCGGGACAGGGGGCATCGGGGAGCTGTTTTTT. Its protein product is CATTGTGGIGELFF.

This clone appeared once. The chain links TRBV7-9 to TRBJ2-4, with a weak D call TRBD2 (7 bases). The ends were cut back, 3 bases at V and 3 bases at J, with 12 bases in the middle. The CDR3 extends over 15 amino acids. Looked up from germline, CDR1 is SEHNR and CDR2 is FQNEAQ (reference sequence). CDR3 bases: TGTGCCAGCAGCTTGGGAGGGGGTGGCAAAAACATTCAGTACTTC. This gives the protein CASSLGGGGKNIQYF. The complete variable domain, with remaining parts taken from reference TRBV7-9 and TRBJ2-4, reads DTGVSQNPRHKITKRGQNVTFRCDPISEHNRLYWYRQTLGQGPEFLTYFQNEAQLEKSRLLSDRFSAERPKGSFSTLEIQRTEQGDSAMYLCASSLGGGGKNIQYFGAGTRLSVL.